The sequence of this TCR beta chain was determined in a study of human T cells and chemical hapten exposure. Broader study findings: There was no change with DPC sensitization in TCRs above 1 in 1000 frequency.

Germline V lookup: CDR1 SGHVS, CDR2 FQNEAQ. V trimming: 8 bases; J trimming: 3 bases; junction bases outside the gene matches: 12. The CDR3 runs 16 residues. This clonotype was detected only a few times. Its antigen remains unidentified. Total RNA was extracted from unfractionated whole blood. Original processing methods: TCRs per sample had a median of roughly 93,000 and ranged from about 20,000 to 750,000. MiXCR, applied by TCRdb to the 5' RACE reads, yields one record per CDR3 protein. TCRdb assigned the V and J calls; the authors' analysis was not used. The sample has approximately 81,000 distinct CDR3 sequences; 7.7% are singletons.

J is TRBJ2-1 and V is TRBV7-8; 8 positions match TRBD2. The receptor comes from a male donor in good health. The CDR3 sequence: CASFGAGGGFYNEQFF. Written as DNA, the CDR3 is TGTGCCAGCTTTGGAGCCGGGGGGGGCTTCTACAATGAGCAGTTCTTC.